These 3 T cell receptor beta chains were all obtained from the same sample, sequenced in a study of T cells in Graves' hyperthyroidism and ophthalmopathy. The TCR beta CDR3 regions underwent amplification using RNA transcripts as the source. Initially, a first-round RT-PCR of the TCR CDR3 employed the HTBI primer set. MiXCR, run by TCRdb on the multiplex PCR reads, gives a single entry per CDR3 protein. The table has fewer than 450,000 distinct CDR3 sequences, over 12% seen once; the top ten hold approximately 27%. What was sequenced was blood. Receptor source: a man over 45 with Graves' ophthalmopathy.

Many counts were recorded for this clonotype. The chain carries TRBV29-1 and TRBJ2-7; 10 bases are shared with TRBD1. There are 15 residues in the CDR3. Losses at the gene ends were 2 bases for V and 5 bases for J; bases not matched to a gene: 9. Looked up from germline, CDR1 is SQVTM and CDR2 is ANQGSEA. This chain's CDR3 is CSVESSGTGANEQYF. CDR3 in DNA: TGCAGCGTTGAAAGCTCCGGGACAGGGGCAAACGAGCAGTACTTC.

This clonotype has at least ten counts. This chain links TRBV24-1 with TRBJ2-3, with D tentatively TRBD2 (6 bases). Trimming removed 1 base from V and 8 bases from J, with 15 bases in between. The CDR3 length is 15 residues. The V gene's germline CDR1 is KGHDR and CDR2 SFDVKD. CDR3 residues: CATSDLTRDAVTQYF. The CDR3 coding sequence is TGTGCCACCAGTGATTTAACGCGGGACGCAGTTACGCAGTATTTT.

The genes are TRBV3-1 and TRBJ2-7, with TRBD2 identical over 7 bases. CDR1 is LGHDT and CDR2 is YNNKEL in the germline V gene (reference sequence). The CDR3 spans 16 residues. V lost 0 bases to trimming and J lost 5 bases; unmatched junction nucleotides: 10. The CDR3 bases are TGTGCCAGCAGCCAAGATTCTCCGGGAGGAGTAGACGAGCAGTACTTC. Translation gives CASSQDSPGGVDEQYF.